This T cell receptor (beta chain) was captured in a study of blood T cell repertoires in COVID-19 (TCRdb year 2020). Looking at the study overall: Collaborator samples came from the United States, Italy and Spain and covered acute and convalescent phases of COVID-19. The prospective study material was composed of cDNA or gDNA derived from T cells, B-cell-depleted T cells, or PBMCs. Subjects who had been exposed to COVID-19, were actively infected with it, or had recovered from it provided the deeply sampled blood TCRbeta repertoires that made up the dataset. The repertoires were made available in a free public database intended to serve as a resource for research on the immune response to SARS-CoV-2. Samples were obtained from the ongoing ImmuneRACE study (first 160 participants) and from roughly 1,300 subjects provided by 6 global collaborators. Nearly every sample came with metadata listing a de-identified subject ID, COVID-19 status, age in years and sex. Where HLA class I and class II types were available, the types were taken from metadata supplied by the sample provider, not from assay-based typing.

Enrolling through a virtual design, the prospective study's participants ranged in age from roughly 18 to 100 years and lived across 20 to 25 United States geographic areas. In the prospective study, participants were assigned to cohorts based on the clinical history participants reported in a screening survey and a study questionnaire. Recovered participants in ImmuneRACE Cohort 3 were defined by two consecutive negative NP/OP PCR tests, clearance by a healthcare professional, or resolution of symptoms. Each participant in the prospective study had whole blood, serum and a nasopharyngeal or oropharyngeal swab collected by mobile phlebotomists. Over an approximately 2-month period, participants in the prospective study had the option of providing additional blood draws and questionnaires. Blood samples from the prospective study were shipped frozen or at room temperature prior to DNA extraction.

The immunoSEQ Assay, a bias-controlled multiplex PCR, was used to amplify TCRbeta CDR3 regions from genomic DNA. Per the source publication's procedure: The number of nucleated cells in each sample was estimated by amplification of reference gene primers within the assay. To quantify the absolute abundance of each unique TCRbeta CDR3 rearrangement, sequence reads were collapsed and filtered. For each sample, productive Simpson clonality was calculated as the square root of Simpson's diversity index across productive rearrangements. TCRdb obtained this table from immuneACCESS and retained in-frame rearrangements with V and J assigned. These tables miss some clones; where compared with another copy, unresolved V genes account for less than half of the shortfall, and the remainder is unexplained. The V and J calls and clone size come from that table; D and trimming were worked out from the DNA. The sample table records roughly 170,000 clones; roughly 80% of these occur just once. The top ten constitute around 4.8% of the sample.

General study outcomes and caveats: How much clinical and demographic metadata was included differed by source and by participant, and the metadata was provided uncurated.

Trimming takes 3 bases from V and 2 bases from J, and the germline ends sit 7 bases apart. CDR1 DFQATT and CDR2 SNEGSKA were looked up in the germline V gene (reference sequence). CDR3 length: 12 amino acids, cysteine to phenylalanine. The entry retains the CDR3 DNA only, 36 bases that are in frame from base 1. Note on this clone: The target of this receptor is not known. No quality values exist for individual bases; no much larger clone is one base distant.

The rearrangement joined TRBV20-1 to TRBJ1-1; no confident D gene assignment can be made. What was sequenced was PBMCs or T cells enriched from blood (not recorded which). This receptor was obtained from a woman aged 50 to 60 who had recovered from COVID-19. The CDR3 loop reads CSASTGNTEAFF. The DNA sequence reads TGCAGTGCTAGTACGGGAAACACTGAAGCTTTCTTT.